This T cell receptor beta chain appears in the sequencing data of a study of T cell responses to AZD1222 COVID-19 vaccine. Regarding the study as a whole: Mostly white British, mostly female donors; authors suggested clonal diversity may be underestimated. Only after the peak T cell response were repertoires sampled. Baseline antibody screening turned up just five to seven seropositive AZD1222 recipients.

Germline loops: CDR1 SGHTA, CDR2 FQGNSA. There are 16 residues in the CDR3. Trimming pared 2 bases from V and 3 bases from J, leaving 14 bases between. Points on this clone: As yet, its antigen is unknown.

Sequenced by immunoSEQ multiplex PCR; TCRdb stores in-frame clones only, minus some. This sample carries more than 85,000 clones, around 82% of them seen once, and the ten largest clones take 3.5% to 5.5%. The chain links TRBV7-2 to TRBJ1-5; D uncertain. The sample here was peripheral blood, taken on day 0 of AZD1222 vaccination. This clonotype was sampled from an adult in good health. The CDR3 loop is CASSLTSAPPNQPQHF. The CDR3 DNA reads as TGTGCCAGCAGCTTAACCTCCGCCCCCCCCAATCAGCCCCAGCATTTT.